Here is one T cell receptor beta chain with its context. Germline V CDR1 and CDR2: LGHDT, YNNKEL (reference sequence). CDR3 size: 15 residues. V lost 3 bases and J 4 bases, leaving 15 bases between the germline ends. This entry belongs to a study of T cell responses to AZD1222 COVID-19 vaccine. The method was immunoSEQ multiplex PCR; TCRdb's version includes in-frame clones alone and lacks a portion of them. The top ten hold under 13% of the sample, which has 65,000 to 85,000 clones, 70% to 90% seen once. This clonotype was obtained from an adult in good health. Specimen: peripheral blood, collected on day 0 of AZD1222 vaccination. V usage is TRBV3-1 (or the pseudogene TRBV3-2) and J usage is TRBJ1-1, with D perhaps TRBD1 (6 bases). In DNA, the CDR3 is TGTGCCAGCAGCCAGGGGGACTCCAGGGGCACTGAAGCTTTCTTT. Encoded protein: CASSQGDSRGTEAFF.